The 25 T cell receptor beta chains reported below all come from one sample, sequenced in a study of CD8 T cells in ankylosing spondylitis. Study results and limitations: A TCR beta motif made of 7 to 9 highly homologous variants seemed typical of ankylosing spondylitis blood.

Antigens of these TCRs are unknown. TCRdb ran MiXCR on the 5' RACE reads and lists one entry per CDR3 protein. Among hundreds of thousands of distinct CDR3 sequences listed, 12% were seen once. Sequencing used blood, either unsorted or a sorted T cell fraction (not recorded which). These receptors came from a male donor with ankylosing spondylitis.

The chain has TRBV12-5 and TRBJ2-2; D gene ambiguous. The CDR3 is 12 amino acids. The germline V gene encodes CDR1 LGHNT and CDR2 FRNRAP. Trimming took off 2 bases at V and 7 bases at J, with 5 bases between the two ends. In DNA, the CDR3 is TGTGCTAGTGGTTTGTCTGTCGGGGAGCTGTTTTTT. It is translated as CASGLSVGELFF.

This clonotype was picked up a small number of times. The V gene is TRBV28, the J gene TRBJ2-1, with D possibly TRBD2 on 6 matching bases. The CDR3 extends over 15 amino acids. With 7 bases removed from V and 0 bases from J, the gap between germline ends came to 13 bases. Germline V gene lookup returns CDR1 MDHEN and CDR2 SYDVKM. CDR3 DNA sequence: TGTGCCAGCACGGGAGTTCGTACCTCCTACAATGAGCAGTTCTTC. This gives the protein CASTGVRTSYNEQFF.

Ten or more counts support this clonotype. J is TRBJ2-2 and V is TRBV5-5; no clear D gene. The CDR3 extends over 12 amino acids. CDR1 SGHKS and CDR2 YYEKEE come from the germline V gene (reference sequence). Trimming removed 1 base at V and 7 bases at J, with 5 bases between. CDR3 sequence (DNA): TGTGCCAGCAGCTTGTGGGGCGGGGAGCTGTTTTTT. As protein: CASSLWGGELFF. Full variable domain (missing parts from reference TRBV5-5 and TRBJ2-2): DAGVTQSPTHLIKTRGQQVTLRCSPISGHKSVSWYQQVLGQGPQFIFQYYEKEERGRGNFPDRFSARQFPNYSSELNVNALLLGDSALYLCASSLWGGELFFGEGSRLTVL.

The sample holds many counts of this clonotype. The V gene is TRBV4-3, the J gene TRBJ2-2; possible D gene TRBD2, 5 bases. CDR3 length: 15 residues. V was cut by 0 bases and J by 7 bases, with 12 bases left in between. Germline CDR1 and CDR2: LGHNA and YSLEER. The DNA of the CDR3 is TGCGCCAGCAGCCAAGATCATCTAGCTGGCGGGGAGCTGTTTTTT. It translates to CASSQDHLAGGELFF.

This clonotype was seen only a few times. V is TRBV10-3 and J is TRBJ2-1; D is possibly TRBD1 (9 bases). The CDR3 is made up of 19 amino acids. Germline V gene lookup returns CDR1 ENHRY and CDR2 SYGVKD. V was trimmed by 4 bases and J by 0 bases, leaving 22 bases between them. The chain's CDR3 is CAISGLTGTGTSSYNEQFF. CDR3 in DNA: TGTGCCATCAGTGGACTTACCGGGACAGGGACTAGCTCCTACAATGAGCAGTTCTTC.

This clonotype has ten or more counts. V is TRBV20-1 and J is TRBJ2-3, with D possibly being TRBD1 (5 bases). From germline, CDR1 is DFQATT and CDR2 SNEGSKA (reference sequence). The CDR3 totals 13 residues. The V and J ends lost 3 bases and 3 bases respectively, with 10 bases between them. The CDR3 DNA is TGCAGTGCTAGGGGGCCCATGACAGATACGCAGTATTTT. This gives the protein CSARGPMTDTQYF.

This clonotype was seen repeatedly, ten times or more. The chain joins TRBV4-2 to TRBJ2-1; 8 bases match TRBD2. Germline trimming cut 4 bases from V and 2 bases from J; bases unmatched to any gene: 10. The CDR3 extends over 17 amino acids. Germline CDR1 LGHNA, CDR2 YNFKEQ. The CDR3 protein is CASSPQRSGSPYNEQFF. The CDR3 DNA sequence: TGTGCCAGCAGCCCTCAGCGGAGCGGGAGTCCCTACAATGAGCAGTTCTTC.

This clonotype has a handful of counts. CDR3 sequence (DNA): TGTGCCAGCACCGAGGACGTCTACACCGGGGAGCTGTTTTTT. It codes for CASTEDVYTGELFF. The chain links TRBV6-2 or TRBV6-3 to TRBJ2-2, with no clear D. Germline lookup yields CDR1 MNHEY and CDR2 SVGEGT. The CDR3 has 14 amino acids. The V gene lost 7 bases and the J gene lost 3 bases, with 12 bases spanning the gap.

This clonotype was detected many times. The chain links TRBV7-2 to TRBJ2-7; D is undetermined. Germline-derived CDR1 and CDR2 are SGHTA and FQGNSA. Trimming cost V 2 bases and J 0 bases, with 11 bases left between them. The CDR3 covers 15 residues. The CDR3, as DNA: TGTGCCAGCAGCTTACGCACAGCCCCCTCCTACGAGCAGTACTTC. This encodes CASSLRTAPSYEQYF.

In this sample, this clonotype turned up a few times. The chain has TRBV5-1 and TRBJ1-1; unclear D gene. The V and J ends lost 4 bases and 4 bases respectively, with 11 bases between them. This CDR3 has 13 amino acids. Germline CDR1 is SGHRS and CDR2 is YFSETQ. The CDR3: CASSPPSSTEAFF. CDR3 nucleotides: TGCGCCAGCAGCCCCCCATCGAGCACTGAAGCTTTCTTT.

The rearrangement joins TRBV6-1 to TRBJ1-5; 10 bases align to TRBD1. J was trimmed by 5 bases and V by 5 bases; bases with no gene match: 6. Germline V gives CDR1 MNHNS, CDR2 SASEGT. CDR3 length: 15 residues. The CDR3 sequence is CASSPDRGLYQPQHF. DNA for the CDR3: TGTGCCAGCAGTCCAGACAGGGGGCTTTATCAGCCCCAGCATTTT.

The J gene is TRBJ2-1, the V gene TRBV7-3; D unclear. The CDR3 spans 16 residues. CDR1 and CDR2 from the germline V gene are SGHTA and FQGTGA. Trimming took 0 bases from V and 0 from J, leaving 9 bases between them. The CDR3 here is CASSLTWGSSYNEQFF. CDR3 coding DNA: TGTGCCAGCAGCTTAACCTGGGGTTCCTCCTACAATGAGCAGTTCTTC.

Concerning this clonotype itself: At one of its ends the junction is not consistent with the germline gene, which may arise from a read error. J is TRBJ2-7 and V is TRBV5-7; D gene ambiguous. TRBV5-7 is labeled an ORF, and its function is uncertain. This CDR3 region has 13 residues. As DNA, the CDR3 is TGTGCCATCAGCCGGGCGCTCCTCTGCGAGCAGTACTTC. Its translation: CAISRALLCEQYF.

This clonotype was counted a few times. The genes are TRBV10-3 and TRBJ2-6, with no clear D. V shed 10 bases and J shed 0 bases, with 1 base lying between them. The CDR3 is 11 residues long. The germline V gene has CDR1 ENHRY and CDR2 SYGVKD. Here the CDR3 DNA reads TGTGCCACCTCTGGGGCCAACGTCCTGACTTTC. This codes for CATSGANVLTF.

This clonotype was seen at least ten times. V gene TRBV20-1 combines with J gene TRBJ2-7, with a possible D match to TRBD1 (6 bases). Germline CDR1 DFQATT, CDR2 SNEGSKA (reference sequence). The CDR3 has 16 residues. V dropped 2 bases and J dropped 7 bases, with 24 bases sitting between them. The chain's CDR3 is CSARRSAAGGDGEQYF. In nucleotides, the CDR3 is TGCAGTGCTAGAAGGTCCGCGGCTGGGGGCGACGGAGAGCAGTACTTC.

Many counts were recorded for this clonotype. The chain joins TRBV20-1 to TRBJ2-7; a weak D match, TRBD2 (5 bases). V was cut by 3 bases and J by 6 bases, with 18 bases left in between. CDR1 is DFQATT and CDR2 is SNEGSKA in the germline V gene (reference sequence). The CDR3 is 14 amino acids. The CDR3 is CSASQREGIFEQYF. The CDR3 region has the DNA TGCAGTGCTAGCCAGCGTGAGGGCATCTTCGAGCAGTACTTC.

This clonotype has just a few counts. The chain employs TRBV6-4 and TRBJ1-4, with 7 bases aligning to TRBD1. V trimming: 5 bases; J trimming: 3 bases; junction bases outside the gene matches: 9. Per germline, CDR1 MRHNA and CDR2 SNTAGT. CDR3 size: 16 residues. The CDR3 DNA follows: TGTGCCAGCAGTCCTCAACCGACAGGGTCTAATGAAAAACTGTTTTTT. Translating it yields CASSPQPTGSNEKLFF.

J is TRBJ2-3 and V is TRBV20-1; D may be TRBD2 (5 bases). This CDR3 is 11 amino acids long. The germline CDR1 and CDR2 sequences are DFQATT and SNEGSKA (reference sequence). Trimming stripped 6 bases from V and 6 bases from J, with 10 bases between. DNA for the CDR3: TGCAGTGCCGTAACGGGGGATACGCAGTATTTT. This encodes CSAVTGDTQYF.

This clonotype was counted only a few times. The rearrangement joins TRBV4-3 to TRBJ1-5; maybe TRBD1 (5 bases). This CDR3 is built from 15 residues. Trimming stripped 0 bases from V and 5 bases from J, with 11 bases between. Germline CDR1 reads LGHNA; CDR2 reads YSLEER. CDR3 bases: TGCGCCAGCAGCCAAGATCGGGCAGGGTATCAGCCCCAGCATTTT. This gives the protein CASSQDRAGYQPQHF.

The chain employs TRBV29-1 and TRBJ1-1; D remains unclear. Trimming stripped 6 bases from V and 0 bases from J, with 14 bases between. The CDR3 runs to 14 residues. Germline V gene data show CDR1 as SQVTM and CDR2 as ANQGSEA. The CDR3 sequence is CSVHGYRVNTEAFF. In DNA, the CDR3 is TGCAGCGTACACGGTTATCGGGTGAACACTGAAGCTTTCTTT.

This clonotype was seen ten or more times. The chain carries TRBV29-1 and TRBJ1-5; 7 bases fit TRBD1. The V segment lost 6 bases and the J segment 0 bases; nucleotides outside the gene matches: 2. The CDR3 covers 13 residues. The germline gives CDR1 SQVTM, CDR2 ANQGSEA. In nucleotides, the CDR3 is TGCAGCGTCTGGACAGGTAGCAATCAGCCCCAGCATTTT. It translates to CSVWTGSNQPQHF.

For this clonotype: This may arise from a read error, as a much more abundant clone is one base away. CDR3 amino acids: CTSRKVSNQPQHF. The CDR3 DNA is TGTACCAGCAGAAAGGTCTCCAATCAGCCCCAGCATTTT. The V gene is TRBV6-2 or TRBV6-3, the J gene TRBJ1-5; no reliable D call. Germline V gene lookup returns CDR1 MNHEY and CDR2 SVGEGT. The CDR3 is 13 residues long.

The J gene is TRBJ2-3, the V gene TRBV5-1, with a possible D match to TRBD1 (6 bases). CDR1 is SGHRS and CDR2 is YFSETQ in the germline V gene. V shed 2 bases and J shed 5 bases, with 12 bases lying between them. The CDR3 totals 14 residues. CDR3 protein: CASSFAGAGDTQYF. CDR3 sequence (DNA): TGCGCCAGCAGCTTTGCAGGGGCAGGAGATACGCAGTATTTT. Together with reference TRBV5-1 and TRBJ2-3, the CDR3 gives the full variable domain: KAGVTQTPRYLIKTRGQQVTLSCSPISGHRSVSWYQQTPGQGLQFLFEYFSETQRNKGNFPGRFSGRQFSNSRSEMNVSTLELGDSALYLCASSFAGAGDTQYFGPGTRLTVL.

This sequence joins TRBV5-4 and TRBJ2-2; the D is unclear. The V gene lost 3 bases and the J gene lost 2 bases, with 8 bases spanning the gap. This CDR3 has 14 residues. The germline V gene encodes CDR1 SGHNT and CDR2 YYREEE (reference sequence). The CDR3 DNA is TGTGCCAGCAGCTGGATAGCCAACACCGGGGAGCTGTTTTTT. Amino acids: CASSWIANTGELFF.

In this sample, this clonotype turned up a few times. J is TRBJ1-5 and V is TRBV20-1; 9 bases are a match to TRBD1. CDR1 and CDR2 from the germline V gene are DFQATT and SNEGSKA (reference sequence). This CDR3 comprises 18 residues. V was clipped by 5 bases and J by 0 bases; unmatched bases: 14. The CDR3 is CSAGRPGQGSYSNQPQHF. The CDR3 DNA reads as TGCAGTGCTGGACGACCGGGACAGGGTTCCTATAGCAATCAGCCCCAGCATTTT.